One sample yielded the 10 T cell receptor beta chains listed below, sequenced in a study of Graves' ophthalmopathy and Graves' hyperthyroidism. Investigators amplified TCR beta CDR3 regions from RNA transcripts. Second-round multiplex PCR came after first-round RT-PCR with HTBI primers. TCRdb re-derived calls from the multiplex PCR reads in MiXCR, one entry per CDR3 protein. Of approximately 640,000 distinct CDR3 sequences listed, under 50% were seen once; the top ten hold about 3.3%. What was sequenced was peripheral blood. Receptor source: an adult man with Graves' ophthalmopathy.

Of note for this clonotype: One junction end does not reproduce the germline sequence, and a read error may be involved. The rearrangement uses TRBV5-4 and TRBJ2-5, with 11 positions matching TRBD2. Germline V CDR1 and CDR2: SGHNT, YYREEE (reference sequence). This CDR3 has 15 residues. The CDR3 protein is CASSPGGSGGETHYF. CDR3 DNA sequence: TGTGCCAGCAGCCCGGGTGGTAGCGGGGGGGAGACCCACTACTTC.

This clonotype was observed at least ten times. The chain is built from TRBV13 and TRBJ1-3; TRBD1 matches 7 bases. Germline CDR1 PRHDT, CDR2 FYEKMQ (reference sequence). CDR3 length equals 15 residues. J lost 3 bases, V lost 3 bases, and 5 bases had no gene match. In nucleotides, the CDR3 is TGTGCCAGCAGCTTTCGGACAGGCCATGGAAACACCATATATTTT. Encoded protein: CASSFRTGHGNTIYF.

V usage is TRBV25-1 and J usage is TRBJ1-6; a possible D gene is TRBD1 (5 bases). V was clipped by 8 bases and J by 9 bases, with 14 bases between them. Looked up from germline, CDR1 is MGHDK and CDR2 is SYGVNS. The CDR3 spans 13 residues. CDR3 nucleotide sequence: TGTGCCAGCGGGGCAGGGCTTTCTTCACCCCTCCACTTT. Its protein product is CASGAGLSSPLHF. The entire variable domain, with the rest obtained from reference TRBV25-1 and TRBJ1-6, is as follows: EADIYQTPRYLVIGTGKKITLECSQTMGHDKMYWYQQDPGMELHLIHYSYGVNSTEKGDLSSESTVSRIRTEHFPLTLESARPSHTSQYLCASGAGLSSPLHFGNGTRLTVT.

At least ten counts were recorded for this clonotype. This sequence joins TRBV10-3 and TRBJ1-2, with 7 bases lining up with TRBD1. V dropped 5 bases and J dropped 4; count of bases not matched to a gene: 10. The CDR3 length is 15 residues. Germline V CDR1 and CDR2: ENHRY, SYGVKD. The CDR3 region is CAISSPTGASYGYTF. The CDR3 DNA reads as TGTGCCATCAGTAGCCCCACAGGGGCCAGCTATGGCTACACCTTC.

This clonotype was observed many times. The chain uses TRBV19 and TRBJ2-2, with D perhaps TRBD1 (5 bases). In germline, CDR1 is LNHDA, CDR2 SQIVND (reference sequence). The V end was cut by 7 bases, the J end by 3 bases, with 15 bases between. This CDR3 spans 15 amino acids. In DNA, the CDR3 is TGTGCCAGTACCCTGGGGCTAGTTCACACCGGGGAGCTGTTTTTT. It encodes CASTLGLVHTGELFF.

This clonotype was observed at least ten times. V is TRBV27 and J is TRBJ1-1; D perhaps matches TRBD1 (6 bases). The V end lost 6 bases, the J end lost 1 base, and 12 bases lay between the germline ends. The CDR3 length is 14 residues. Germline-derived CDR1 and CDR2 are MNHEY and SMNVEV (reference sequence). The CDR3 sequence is CASRLGARNTEAFF. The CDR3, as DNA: TGTGCCAGCAGGTTGGGGGCGAGGAACACTGAAGCTTTCTTT.

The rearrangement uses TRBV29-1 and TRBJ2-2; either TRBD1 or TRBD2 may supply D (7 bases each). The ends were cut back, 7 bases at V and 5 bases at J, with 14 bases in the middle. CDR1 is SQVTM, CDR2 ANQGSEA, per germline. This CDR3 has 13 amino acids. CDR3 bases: TGCAGCGCAGGGGGGGCGAGTACCGGGGAGCTGTTTTTT. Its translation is CSAGGASTGELFF.

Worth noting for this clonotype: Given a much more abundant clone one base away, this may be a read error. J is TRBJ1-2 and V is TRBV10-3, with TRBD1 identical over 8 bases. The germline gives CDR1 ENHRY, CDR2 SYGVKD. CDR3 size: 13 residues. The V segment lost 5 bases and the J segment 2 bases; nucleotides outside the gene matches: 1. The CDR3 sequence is CAISYRGNYGYTF. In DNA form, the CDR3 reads TGTGCCATCAGTTACAGGGGGAACTATGGCTACACCTTC.

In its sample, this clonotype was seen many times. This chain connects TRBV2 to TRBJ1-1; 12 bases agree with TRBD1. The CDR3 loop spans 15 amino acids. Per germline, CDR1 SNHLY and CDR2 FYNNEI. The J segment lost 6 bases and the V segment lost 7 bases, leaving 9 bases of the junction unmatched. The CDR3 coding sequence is TGTGCCAGCACCGGGACAGGGGGCGATGGCGCTGAAGCTTTCTTT. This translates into CASTGTGGDGAEAFF. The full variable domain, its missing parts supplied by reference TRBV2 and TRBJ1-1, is EPEVTQTPSHQVTQMGQEVILRCVPISNHLYFYWYRQILGQKVEFLVSFYNNEISEKSEIFDDQFSVERPDGSNFTLKIRSTKLEDSAMYFCASTGTGGDGAEAFFGQGTRLTVV.

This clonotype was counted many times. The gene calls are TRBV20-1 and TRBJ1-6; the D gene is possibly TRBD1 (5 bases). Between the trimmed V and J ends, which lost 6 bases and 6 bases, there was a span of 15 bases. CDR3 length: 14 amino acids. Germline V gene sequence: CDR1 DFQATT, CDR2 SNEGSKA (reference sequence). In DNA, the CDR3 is TGCAGTGCCACGGGCCGGCAGGGTAATTCACCCCTCCACTTT. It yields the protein CSATGRQGNSPLHF.